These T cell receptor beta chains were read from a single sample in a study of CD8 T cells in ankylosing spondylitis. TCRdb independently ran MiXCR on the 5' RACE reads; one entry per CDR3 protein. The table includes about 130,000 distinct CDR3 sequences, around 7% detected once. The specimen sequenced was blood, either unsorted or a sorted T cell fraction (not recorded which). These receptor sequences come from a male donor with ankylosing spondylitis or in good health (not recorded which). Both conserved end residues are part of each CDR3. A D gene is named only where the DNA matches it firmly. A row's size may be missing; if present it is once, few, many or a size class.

CDR3 DNA: TGTGCCAGTAGCTTACTAGGTGACGCAGATACGCAGTATTTT
CDR3 protein: CASSLLGDADTQYF
D gene: .
V gene: TRBV19
clone size: many
J gene: TRBJ2-3

CDR3 DNA: TGCAGCGTTGTAGGGGGACAGGGGGCTTTCTTT
CDR3 protein: CSVVGGQGAFF
D gene: TRBD1
V gene: TRBV29-1
clone size: many
J gene: TRBJ1-1

CDR3 DNA: TGTGCCAGCAGCTTGGGAGCCGGGGGGTTATACTTCTTCTATGGCTACACCTTC
CDR3 protein: CASSLGAGGLYFFYGYTF
D gene: .
V gene: TRBV5-5
clone size: many
J gene: TRBJ1-2

CDR3 DNA: TGCAGTGCTCTAGGACAGAGAGAGACCCAGTACTTC
CDR3 protein: CSALGQRETQYF
D gene: .
V gene: TRBV20-1
clone size: .
J gene: TRBJ2-5

CDR3 DNA: TGTGCCAGCAGCTTCGGACAGTACACCGATAGTTATAGCAATCAGCCCCAGCATTTT
CDR3 protein: CASSFGQYTDSYSNQPQHF
D gene: .
V gene: TRBV5-4
clone size: many
J gene: TRBJ1-5

CDR3 DNA: TGTGCCAGCAGCTTAAGGGCCAGGGACTATGGCTACACCTTC
CDR3 protein: CASSLRARDYGYTF
D gene: .
V gene: TRBV7-8
clone size: many
J gene: TRBJ1-2

CDR3 DNA: TGCAGTGCTCTAAGCTCCTACGAGCAGTACTTC
CDR3 protein: CSALSSYEQYF
D gene: .
V gene: TRBV20-1
clone size: many
J gene: TRBJ2-7

CDR3 DNA: TGTGCCAGCAGCCCGACTAGCGGGAGTGTTCTAAATGAGCAGTTCTTC
CDR3 protein: CASSPTSGSVLNEQFF
D gene: TRBD2
V gene: TRBV7-3
clone size: .
J gene: TRBJ2-1

CDR3 DNA: TGTGCCAGCAGCGTCCCTTCCGGGACAGCTTATGGCTACACCTTC
CDR3 protein: CASSVPSGTAYGYTF
D gene: TRBD1
V gene: TRBV7-3
clone size: many
J gene: TRBJ1-2

CDR3 DNA: TGCAGTGCTGATCCTAGCGGGAGCCGCAATGAGCAGTTCTTC
CDR3 protein: CSADPSGSRNEQFF
D gene: TRBD2
V gene: TRBV20-1
clone size: .
J gene: TRBJ2-1

CDR3 DNA: TGCGCCAGCAGCGGGGCTCGCACAGATACGCAGTATTTT
CDR3 protein: CASSGARTDTQYF
D gene: .
V gene: TRBV5-1
clone size: many
J gene: TRBJ2-3

CDR3 DNA: TGTGCCAGCAGCTTAGGGGGGACAGGGAATGAAAAACTGTTTTTT
CDR3 protein: CASSLGGTGNEKLFF
D gene: TRBD1
V gene: TRBV7-2
clone size: many
J gene: TRBJ1-4

CDR3 DNA: TGCAGTGCGAGATTCCGGGGACAGGGGGGAAGCAATCAGCCCCAGCATTTT
CDR3 protein: CSARFRGQGGSNQPQHF
D gene: TRBD1
V gene: TRBV20-1
clone size: few
J gene: TRBJ1-5

CDR3 DNA: TGCGCCAGCAGCACCTCTAGCGGGAGCACAGATACGCAGTATTTT
CDR3 protein: CASSTSSGSTDTQYF
D gene: TRBD2
V gene: TRBV5-1
clone size: .
J gene: TRBJ2-3

CDR3 DNA: TGTGCCAGCAGTTTATCGGGAGGCCCTCAAGAGACCCAGTACTTC
CDR3 protein: CASSLSGGPQETQYF
D gene: TRBD2
V gene: TRBV12-3/TRBV12-4
clone size: many
J gene: TRBJ2-5

CDR3 DNA: TGTGCCAGCTCACTCGGGCCCTTTCACCTCCACTTT
CDR3 protein: CASSLGPFHLHF
D gene: .
V gene: TRBV2
clone size: many
J gene: TRBJ1-6

CDR3 DNA: TGCGCCAGCAGCCCGGGACTAGCGGGGGCGAACACCGGGGAGCTGTTTTTT
CDR3 protein: CASSPGLAGANTGELFF
D gene: TRBD2
V gene: TRBV5-1
clone size: many
J gene: TRBJ2-2

CDR3 DNA: TGCGCCAGCAGCGCACCGACAGGGATGGCCGGGGAGCTGTTTTTT
CDR3 protein: CASSAPTGMAGELFF
D gene: TRBD1
V gene: TRBV5-1
clone size: many
J gene: TRBJ2-2

CDR3 DNA: TGCGCCAGCAGCTTGCCGACGACGGACTATGGCTACACCTTC
CDR3 protein: CASSLPTTDYGYTF
D gene: .
V gene: TRBV5-1
clone size: few
J gene: TRBJ1-2

CDR3 DNA: TGTGCCAGCAGTTACCCCCCAGGGGATACCAGGTTCACTGAAGCTTTCTTT
CDR3 protein: CASSYPPGDTRFTEAFF
D gene: .
V gene: TRBV6-2/TRBV6-3
clone size: .
J gene: TRBJ1-1

CDR3 DNA: TGTGCCAGCAGCCCCCAGATCGGAGTAGCGGGAGTTGTTCAGTACTTC
CDR3 protein: CASSPQIGVAGVVQYF
D gene: TRBD2
V gene: TRBV7-9
clone size: many
J gene: TRBJ2-4

CDR3 DNA: TGTGCCAGCTCACCATTGGGGGGCCGGAAGTTTGAAGCTTTCTTT
CDR3 protein: CASSPLGGRKFEAFF
D gene: .
V gene: TRBV18
clone size: many
J gene: TRBJ1-1

CDR3 DNA: TGTGCCAGCAGCCCAGACAGGGGGCGCGTTGGAACCGGGGAGCTGTTTTTT
CDR3 protein: CASSPDRGRVGTGELFF
D gene: TRBD1
V gene: TRBV12-3/TRBV12-4
clone size: many
J gene: TRBJ2-2

CDR3 DNA: TGTGCCAGCAGTGCCTTGACAGTTGAAGCTTTCTTT
CDR3 protein: CASSALTVEAFF
D gene: .
V gene: TRBV12-3/TRBV12-4
clone size: many
J gene: TRBJ1-1

CDR3 DNA: TGCGCCAGCAGCTGGGCCGGAGGGGGGGACACTGAAGCTTTCTTT
CDR3 protein: CASSWAGGGDTEAFF
D gene: .
V gene: TRBV5-1
clone size: many
J gene: TRBJ1-1

CDR3 DNA: TGTGCCATCAGCGGACTAGCGGGGTACGAGCAGTACTTC
CDR3 protein: CAISGLAGYEQYF
D gene: TRBD2
V gene: TRBV10-3
clone size: many
J gene: TRBJ2-7

CDR3 DNA: TGCAGCGTCCCCGATCCCTTGGGTGAAAAACTGTTTTTT
CDR3 protein: CSVPDPLGEKLFF
D gene: .
V gene: TRBV29-1
clone size: many
J gene: TRBJ1-4

CDR3 DNA: TGTGCCAGCAGTTTAGCATGGGGCACAGATACGCAGTATTTT
CDR3 protein: CASSLAWGTDTQYF
D gene: .
V gene: TRBV27
clone size: many
J gene: TRBJ2-3

CDR3 DNA: TGTGCCAGCGGGGGACGGACACTGCGAACCGGGGAGCTGTTTTTT
CDR3 protein: CASGGRTLRTGELFF
D gene: .
V gene: TRBV12-3/TRBV12-4
clone size: .
J gene: TRBJ2-2

CDR3 DNA: TGTGCCAGCCTGGCTAGCGGGTACAATGAGCAGTTCTTC
CDR3 protein: CASLASGYNEQFF
D gene: TRBD2
V gene: TRBV2
clone size: few
J gene: TRBJ2-1

CDR3 DNA: TGCGCCAGCAGCTGGTGGGGGGCCCCAGGGCTCTACAATGAGCAGTTCTTC
CDR3 protein: CASSWWGAPGLYNEQFF
D gene: .
V gene: TRBV5-1
clone size: many
J gene: TRBJ2-1

CDR3 DNA: TGTGCCAGCAGCTTAGACCCCCAGGGTGTTTCACCCCTCCACTTT
CDR3 protein: CASSLDPQGVSPLHF
D gene: .
V gene: TRBV7-3
clone size: few
J gene: TRBJ1-6

CDR3 DNA: TGTGCTATCTCGAGCGGGACAGGGGAAACCGATGAGCAGTTCTTC
CDR3 protein: CAISSGTGETDEQFF
D gene: TRBD1
V gene: TRBV7-6
clone size: many
J gene: TRBJ2-1

CDR3 DNA: TGTGCCAGCAGTTACCAAAAGGACACTGAAGCTTTCTTT
CDR3 protein: CASSYQKDTEAFF
D gene: .
V gene: TRBV6-2/TRBV6-3
clone size: many
J gene: TRBJ1-1

CDR3 DNA: TGTGCCACCAGCAGAGGACAGCTGGTCAATGAGCAGTTCTTC
CDR3 protein: CATSRGQLVNEQFF
D gene: .
V gene: TRBV15
clone size: many
J gene: TRBJ2-1

CDR3 DNA: TGTGCCAGCAGTGCGGCGAACACCGGGGAGCTGTTTTTT
CDR3 protein: CASSAANTGELFF
D gene: .
V gene: TRBV27
clone size: many
J gene: TRBJ2-2

CDR3 DNA: TGCGCCAGCAGCTTGAGGCAGGGGGATGGAGAGACCCAGTACTTC
CDR3 protein: CASSLRQGDGETQYF
D gene: TRBD1
V gene: TRBV5-1
clone size: many
J gene: TRBJ2-5

CDR3 DNA: TGTGCCAGCAGTGCCATAGACAGGGTGAACACTGAAGCTTTCTTT
CDR3 protein: CASSAIDRVNTEAFF
D gene: TRBD1
V gene: TRBV25-1
clone size: many
J gene: TRBJ1-1

CDR3 DNA: TGCAGTGCTAGGGGACAATCTAATGAAAAACTGTTTTTT
CDR3 protein: CSARGQSNEKLFF
D gene: .
V gene: TRBV20-1
clone size: many
J gene: TRBJ1-4

CDR3 DNA: TGCGCCAGCAGCTTGGGCGGGAGCGATCAAGAGACCCAGTACTTC
CDR3 protein: CASSLGGSDQETQYF
D gene: TRBD2
V gene: TRBV5-1
clone size: many
J gene: TRBJ2-5

CDR3 DNA: TGTGCCAGCAGCCAAGTACCGTCAGGAGGCTACACCTTC
CDR3 protein: CASSQVPSGGYTF
D gene: .
V gene: TRBV14
clone size: many
J gene: TRBJ1-2

CDR3 DNA: TGCGCCAGCAGCTTACAGGGTTATAGCACCGGGGAGCTGTTTTTT
CDR3 protein: CASSLQGYSTGELFF
D gene: .
V gene: TRBV5-1
clone size: many
J gene: TRBJ2-2

CDR3 DNA: TGCGCCAGCAGCTCCGGGGGGCGGGCGAACACTGAAGCTTTCTTT
CDR3 protein: CASSSGGRANTEAFF
D gene: .
V gene: TRBV5-1
clone size: many
J gene: TRBJ1-1

CDR3 DNA: TGTGCCAGCAGCTTAGCGAGGGACAGGGGCATCTATAATTCACCCCTCCACTTT
CDR3 protein: CASSLARDRGIYNSPLHF
D gene: TRBD1
V gene: TRBV7-8
clone size: many
J gene: TRBJ1-6

CDR3 DNA: TGTGCTAGCAGCGTTGGGACTAGCGGCAATGAGCAGTTCTTC
CDR3 protein: CASSVGTSGNEQFF
D gene: TRBD2
V gene: TRBV7-7
clone size: many
J gene: TRBJ2-1

CDR3 DNA: TGCAGTGCTAGGAAAACGGCTAGCCCTGGCAATGAGCAGTTCTTC
CDR3 protein: CSARKTASPGNEQFF
D gene: .
V gene: TRBV20-1
clone size: many
J gene: TRBJ2-1

CDR3 DNA: TGCAGCGTTGCCAGCGATAGCAATCAGCCCCAGCATTTT
CDR3 protein: CSVASDSNQPQHF
D gene: .
V gene: TRBV29-1
clone size: many
J gene: TRBJ1-5

CDR3 DNA: TGCAGTGCACCCCCGGGGCTAGCGGGGGGCAGCACAGATACGCAGTATTTT
CDR3 protein: CSAPPGLAGGSTDTQYF
D gene: TRBD2
V gene: TRBV20-1
clone size: many
J gene: TRBJ2-3

CDR3 DNA: TGTGCCATCGGCGGGAGGGTGAACACCGGGGAGCTGTTTTTT
CDR3 protein: CAIGGRVNTGELFF
D gene: TRBD2
V gene: TRBV10-3
clone size: many
J gene: TRBJ2-2

CDR3 DNA: TGCGCCAGCAGCTTGGCCGCCGCCCCCGGGACCACCATAAATACGCAGTATTTT
CDR3 protein: CASSLAAAPGTTINTQYF
D gene: .
V gene: TRBV5-1
clone size: many
J gene: TRBJ2-3

CDR3 DNA: TGCAGCGTTCTGGGACAGACGGTTCGTGAGCAGTACTTC
CDR3 protein: CSVLGQTVREQYF
D gene: TRBD1
V gene: TRBV29-1
clone size: many
J gene: TRBJ2-7

CDR3 DNA: TGCAGTGCGCCCGGACAGGGGAATGAAAAACTGTTTTTT
CDR3 protein: CSAPGQGNEKLFF
D gene: TRBD1
V gene: TRBV20-1
clone size: many
J gene: TRBJ1-4